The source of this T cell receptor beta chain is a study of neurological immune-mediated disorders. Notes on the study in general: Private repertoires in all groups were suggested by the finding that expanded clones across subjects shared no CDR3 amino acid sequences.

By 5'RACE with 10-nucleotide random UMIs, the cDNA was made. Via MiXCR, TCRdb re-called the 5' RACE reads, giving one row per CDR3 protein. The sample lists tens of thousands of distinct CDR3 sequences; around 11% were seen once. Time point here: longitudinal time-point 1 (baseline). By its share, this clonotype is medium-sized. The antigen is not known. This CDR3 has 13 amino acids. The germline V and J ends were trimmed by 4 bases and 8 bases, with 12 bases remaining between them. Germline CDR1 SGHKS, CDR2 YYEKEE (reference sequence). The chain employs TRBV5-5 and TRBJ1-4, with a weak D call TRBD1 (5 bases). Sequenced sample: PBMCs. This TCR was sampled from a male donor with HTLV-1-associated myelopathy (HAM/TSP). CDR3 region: CASSPGTGEKLFF. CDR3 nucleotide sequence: TGTGCCAGCAGCCCTGGGACGGGGGAAAAACTGTTTTTT.